This T cell receptor (beta chain) was sequenced during a study of shared clonotypes between healthy human individuals. This CDR3 has 15 amino acids. CDR1 SGHRS and CDR2 YFSETQ come from the germline V gene. Trimming stripped 3 bases from V and 4 bases from J, with 14 bases between. Assay used: immunoSEQ multiplex PCR; TCRdb lists only in-frame clones, some missing. The data show around 2.3 million clones, roughly 95% seen once. The sequence derives from a man between 18 and 35 years old in good health. Specimen: naive CD4+ T cells sorted from blood. Subset meaning: CD45RA+ positively selected. This rearrangement joins TRBV5-1 to TRBJ2-1; possible D gene TRBD2, 6 bases. The CDR3 bases are TGCGCCAGCAGCTCTAAGCGGGCTGGTTACAATGAGCAGTTCTTC. It translates to CASSSKRAGYNEQFF.